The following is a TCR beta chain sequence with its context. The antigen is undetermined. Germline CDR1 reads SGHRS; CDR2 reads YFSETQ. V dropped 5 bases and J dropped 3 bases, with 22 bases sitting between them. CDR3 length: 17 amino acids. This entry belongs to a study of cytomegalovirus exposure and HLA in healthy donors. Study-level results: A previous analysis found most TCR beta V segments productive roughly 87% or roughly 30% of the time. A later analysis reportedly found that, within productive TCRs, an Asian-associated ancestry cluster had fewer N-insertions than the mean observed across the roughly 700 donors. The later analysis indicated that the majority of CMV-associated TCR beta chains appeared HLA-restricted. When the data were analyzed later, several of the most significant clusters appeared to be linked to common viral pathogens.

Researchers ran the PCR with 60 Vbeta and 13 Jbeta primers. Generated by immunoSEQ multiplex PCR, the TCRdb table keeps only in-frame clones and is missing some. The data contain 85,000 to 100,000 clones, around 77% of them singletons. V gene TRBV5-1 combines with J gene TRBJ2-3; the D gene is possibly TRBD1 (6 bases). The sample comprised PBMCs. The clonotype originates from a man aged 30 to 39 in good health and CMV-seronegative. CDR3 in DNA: TGCGCCAGCAGGACAATTTTAGGGGGTAGCCGTACAGATACGCAGTATTTT. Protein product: CASRTILGGSRTDTQYF.